These 8 T cell receptor beta chains share one sample of origin, sequenced in a study of post-analysis software for immune sequencing data. These TCRs are of unknown antigen specificity. The study's findings and limits: Five or six TRBV segments, TRBV5-6, TRBV5-1 and TRBV20-1 among them, were found more frequent in patients than controls.

Presence of unique molecular identifiers characterized the TCR beta cDNA libraries. MiXCR was run by TCRdb on the PCR reads, yielding one entry per CDR3 protein. Of 750,000 to 900,000 distinct CDR3 sequences in the sample, just over 45% were seen once. The specimen sequenced was blood. The source is a girl aged 5-17 years with multiple sclerosis.

This chain connects TRBV15 to TRBJ2-5; TRBD1 might be the D (5 bases). Germline V gives CDR1 LNHNV, CDR2 YYDKDF (reference sequence). The CDR3 has 13 residues. The ends were cut back, 2 bases at V and 5 bases at J, with 9 bases in the middle. The DNA of the CDR3 is TGTGCCACCAGCAGACAGGGTGGGGAGACCCAGTACTTC. This gives the protein CATSRQGGETQYF. The variable domain in full, with the rest retrieved from reference TRBV15 and TRBJ2-5, is DAMVIQNPRYQVTQFGKPVTLSCSQTLNHNVMYWYQQKSSQAPKLLFHYYDKDFNNEADTPDNFQSRRPNTSFCFLDIRSPGLGDTAMYLCATSRQGGETQYFGPGTRLLVL.

The CDR3 sequence: CASSFGGNRNTEAFF. The CDR3 bases are TGTGCCAGCAGTTTCGGGGGAAATCGGAACACTGAAGCTTTCTTT. The chain carries TRBV12-3 or TRBV12-4 and TRBJ1-1; D may be TRBD1 (5 bases). V was cut by 3 bases and J by 1 base, with 12 bases left in between. The CDR3 has 15 amino acids.

The gene calls are TRBV7-2 and TRBJ2-3; 10 bases are shared with TRBD2. This CDR3 is built from 17 residues. CDR1 SGHTA and CDR2 FQGNSA come from the germline V gene. Trimming at V came to 1 base and at J to 1 base, leaving 5 bases not matched to a gene. CDR3 protein: CASSLVLAGGRTDTQYF. CDR3 in DNA: TGTGCCAGCAGCTTAGTATTAGCGGGAGGCCGCACAGATACGCAGTATTTT.

The J gene is TRBJ2-7, the V gene TRBV7-9; D tentatively reads TRBD1 or TRBD2 (6 bases each). CDR1 is SEHNR, CDR2 FQNEAQ, per germline (reference sequence). There are 15 residues in the CDR3. Trimming took 4 bases from V and 2 from J, leaving 15 bases between them. CDR3 in amino acids: CASSSDRGRTYEQYF. The CDR3 DNA is TGTGCCAGCAGCTCGGACCGGGGGCGGACCTACGAGCAGTACTTC.

The gene calls are TRBV28 and TRBJ2-1, with D perhaps matching TRBD2 (5 bases). The V gene's germline CDR1 is MDHEN and CDR2 SYDVKM. The V gene lost 4 bases and the J gene lost 15 bases, with 22 bases spanning the gap. CDR3 length equals 14 residues. In DNA, the CDR3 is TGTGCCAGCAGTTCGATCTTAGTAGCGACCCCCCGGTTCTTC. It yields the protein CASSSILVATPRFF.

This clonotype was found a few times. The chain carries TRBV9 and TRBJ2-1; no reliable D call. This CDR3 is built from 11 residues. V was pared by 3 bases and J by 5 bases, with 3 bases between. Germline values: CDR1 SGDLS, CDR2 YYNGEE. CDR3 DNA sequence: TGTGCCAGCAGCGCAGACAATGAGCAGTTCTTC. This codes for CASSADNEQFF.

This chain links TRBV12-3 or TRBV12-4 with TRBJ2-7, with TRBD1 matching 8 bases. The CDR3 runs 13 residues. Unmatched junction bases numbered 1, after V lost 2 bases and J lost 4 bases. CDR3: CASSLQGAYEQYF. DNA for the CDR3: TGTGCCAGCAGTTTACAGGGGGCTTACGAGCAGTACTTC.

The chain carries TRBV19 and TRBJ2-5, with 7 positions matching TRBD1. Trimming removed 6 bases from V and 2 bases from J; junction bases left unmatched: 9. The CDR3 is 15 amino acids. The germline CDR1 and CDR2 sequences are LNHDA and SQIVND (reference sequence). The DNA of the CDR3 is TGTGCCAGTAGCACCCCCGGGACAGAACAAGAGACCCAGTACTTC. Translated, it gives CASSTPGTEQETQYF.